This entry concerns a single T cell receptor (beta chain). This sample was taken from a study of blood T cell repertoires in COVID-19. This CDR3 is built from 15 residues. Germline values: CDR1 MNHEY, CDR2 SVGEGT. V was cut by 0 bases and J by 10 bases, with 15 bases left in between. Authors' data handling: Amplifying reference gene primers gave estimates of nucleated cell counts. Profiling relied on immunoSEQ multiplex PCR, and the TCRdb table lists in-frame clones only, not all of them. V, J and clone size are taken as reported in that table, and D and trimming were inferred from the DNA itself. Of approximately 300,000 clones listed, roughly 90% are singletons.

Material for sequencing was PBMCs or T cells enriched from blood (not recorded which). The V call is TRBV6-2 or TRBV6-3, the J call TRBJ1-4; D not certain. This receptor was obtained from a woman aged 25 to 45 who had been exposed to COVID-19. Written as DNA, the CDR3 is TGTGCCAGCAGTTACTCCGCGGGGAGGTTGGGAAAACTGTTTTTT. Its translation: CASSYSAGRLGKLFF.